This T cell receptor beta chain is from a study of OX40 agonist ivuxolimab in advanced cancers. Background on the study: Dose-escalation patients suffered from hepatocellular carcinoma, melanoma, renal cell or head and neck cancer. It was permissible to have had prior anti-PD-1, anti-PD-L1 or anti-CTLA-4 therapy, and approximately 40% had some. Study-wide results and limits: The study observed clonal expansion of CD4+ and CD8+ blood T cells by week 6 at 0.1 to 3.0 mg/kg.

About this clone: Antigen unknown.

Assay used: immunoSEQ multiplex PCR; TCRdb lists only in-frame clones, some missing. The data show under 85,000 clones, approximately 95% seen once. Trimming took 6 bases from V and 5 from J; bases not matched to a gene: 10. The CDR3 runs to 14 residues. Germline values: CDR1 SQVTM, CDR2 ANQGSEA. The investigators sampled blood at baseline, at cycle 4 day 1, and at cycle 7 day 1. The TCR comes from an adult with an advanced solid tumor such as melanoma, head and neck, liver or kidney cancer. Sample: CD4+ or CD8+ T cells sorted from blood, taken in a trial of the OX40 agonist ivuxolimab. This chain joins TRBV29-1 and TRBJ2-3, with 8 bases matching TRBD2. In nucleotides, the CDR3 is TGCAGCGTCTCCGCCGGGAGGGGACTAGATACGCAGTATTTT. Translated: CSVSAGRGLDTQYF.